This T cell receptor beta chain was captured by sequencing in a study of response to subunit inactivated influenza vaccine. Study-level points and caveats: Authors suggested seasonal influenza vaccinations each recruit few new T cells.

The V gene's germline CDR1 is ENHRY and CDR2 SYGVKD. Trimming shortened V by 3 bases and J by 7 bases, and 9 bases separated the two germline ends. This CDR3 has 12 residues. On this clonotype: Its antigen is as yet unknown.

One entry per CDR3 protein results from TCRdb running MiXCR on the RT-PCR reads. The sample contains under 950,000 distinct CDR3 sequences, around 21% of which appear only once. The sequence was collected from a man in his forties or fifties who received an inactivated influenza vaccine. V gene TRBV10-3 combines with J gene TRBJ1-2, with no clear D. Sequences were derived from PBMCs from blood, sampled about 5 days after vaccination. For the CDR3, the DNA is TGTGCCATCAGTGATCAAATCGGTGGCTACACCTTC. This encodes CAISDQIGGYTF.